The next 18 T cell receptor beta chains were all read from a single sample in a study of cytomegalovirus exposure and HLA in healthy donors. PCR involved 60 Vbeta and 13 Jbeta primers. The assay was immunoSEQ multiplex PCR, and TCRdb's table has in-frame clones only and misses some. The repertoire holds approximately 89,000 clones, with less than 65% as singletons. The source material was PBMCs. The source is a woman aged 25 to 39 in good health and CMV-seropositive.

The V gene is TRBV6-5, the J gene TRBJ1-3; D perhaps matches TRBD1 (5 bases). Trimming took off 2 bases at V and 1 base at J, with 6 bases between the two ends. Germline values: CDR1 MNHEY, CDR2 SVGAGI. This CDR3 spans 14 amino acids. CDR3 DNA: TGTGCCAGCAGTTACGGGGGGTCTGGAAACACCATATATTTT. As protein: CASSYGGSGNTIYF.

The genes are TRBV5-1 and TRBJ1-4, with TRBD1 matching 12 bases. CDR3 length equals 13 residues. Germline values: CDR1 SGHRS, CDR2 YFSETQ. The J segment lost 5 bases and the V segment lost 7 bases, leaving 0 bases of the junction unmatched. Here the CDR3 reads CASGTGGNEKLFF. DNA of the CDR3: TGCGCCAGCGGGACAGGGGGCAATGAAAAACTGTTTTTT.

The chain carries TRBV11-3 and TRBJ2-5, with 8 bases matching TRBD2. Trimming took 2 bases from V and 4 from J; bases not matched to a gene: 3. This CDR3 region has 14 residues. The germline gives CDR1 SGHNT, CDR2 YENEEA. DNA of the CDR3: TGTGCCAGCAGCTTAAACAGCGGGGGAGAGACCCAGTACTTC. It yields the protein CASSLNSGGETQYF. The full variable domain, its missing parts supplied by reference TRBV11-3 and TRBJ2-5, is EAGVVQSPRYKIIEKKQPVAFWCNPISGHNTLYWYLQNLGQGPELLIRYENEEAVDDSQLPKDRFSAERLKGVDSTLKIQPAELGDSAVYLCASSLNSGGETQYFGPGTRLLVL.

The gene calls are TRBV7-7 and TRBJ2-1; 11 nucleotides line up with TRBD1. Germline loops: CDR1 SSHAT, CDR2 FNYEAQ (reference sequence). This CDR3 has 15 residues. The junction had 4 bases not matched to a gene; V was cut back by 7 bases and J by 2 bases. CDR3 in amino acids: CASNPGQGAYNEQFF. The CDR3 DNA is TGTGCCAGCAACCCGGGACAGGGGGCCTACAATGAGCAGTTCTTC.

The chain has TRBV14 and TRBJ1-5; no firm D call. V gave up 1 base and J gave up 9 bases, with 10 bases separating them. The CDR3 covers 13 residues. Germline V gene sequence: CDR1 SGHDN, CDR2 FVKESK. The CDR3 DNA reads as TGTGCCAGCAGCCAAGGATCACTTGGGCCCCAGCATTTT. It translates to CASSQGSLGPQHF. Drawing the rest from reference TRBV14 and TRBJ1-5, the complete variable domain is EAGVTQFPSHSVIEKGQTVTLRCDPISGHDNLYWYRRVMGKEIKFLLHFVKESKQDESGMPNNRFLAERTGGTYSTLKVQPAELEDSGVYFCASSQGSLGPQHFGDGTRLSIL.

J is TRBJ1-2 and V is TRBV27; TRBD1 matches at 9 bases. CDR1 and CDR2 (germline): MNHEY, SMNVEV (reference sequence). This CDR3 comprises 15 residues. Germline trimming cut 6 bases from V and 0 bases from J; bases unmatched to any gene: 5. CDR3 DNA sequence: TGTGCCAGCAGCCCTAGACAGGGGGCTAACTATGGCTACACCTTC. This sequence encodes CASSPRQGANYGYTF.

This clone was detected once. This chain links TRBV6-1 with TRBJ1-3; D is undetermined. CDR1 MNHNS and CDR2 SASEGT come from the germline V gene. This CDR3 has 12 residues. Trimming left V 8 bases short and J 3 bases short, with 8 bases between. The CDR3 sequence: CASYSLGNTIYF. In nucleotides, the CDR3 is TGTGCCAGCTATAGCCTTGGAAACACCATATATTTT.

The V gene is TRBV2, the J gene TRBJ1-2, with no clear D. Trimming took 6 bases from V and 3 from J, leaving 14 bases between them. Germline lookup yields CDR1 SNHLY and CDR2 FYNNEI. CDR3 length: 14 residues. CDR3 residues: CASRKEKRDYGYTF. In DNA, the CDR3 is TGTGCCAGCAGGAAAGAAAAGCGGGACTATGGCTACACCTTC. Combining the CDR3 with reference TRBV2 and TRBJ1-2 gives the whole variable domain EPEVTQTPSHQVTQMGQEVILRCVPISNHLYFYWYRQILGQKVEFLVSFYNNEISEKSEIFDDQFSVERPDGSNFTLKIRSTKLEDSAMYFCASRKEKRDYGYTFGSGTRLTVV.

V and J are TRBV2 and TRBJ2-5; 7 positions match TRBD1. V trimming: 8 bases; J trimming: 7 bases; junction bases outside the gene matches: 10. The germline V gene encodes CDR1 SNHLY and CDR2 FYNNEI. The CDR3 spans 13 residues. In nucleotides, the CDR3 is TGTGCCAGCGACGAGGGGGCAGGAAGGACCCAGTACTTC. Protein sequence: CASDEGAGRTQYF.

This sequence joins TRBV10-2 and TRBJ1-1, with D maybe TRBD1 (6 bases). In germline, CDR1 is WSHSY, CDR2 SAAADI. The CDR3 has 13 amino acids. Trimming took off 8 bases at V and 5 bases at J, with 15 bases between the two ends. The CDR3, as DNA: TGCGCCAGCGGGGAACAGGGTTCGACTGAAGCTTTCTTT. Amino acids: CASGEQGSTEAFF.

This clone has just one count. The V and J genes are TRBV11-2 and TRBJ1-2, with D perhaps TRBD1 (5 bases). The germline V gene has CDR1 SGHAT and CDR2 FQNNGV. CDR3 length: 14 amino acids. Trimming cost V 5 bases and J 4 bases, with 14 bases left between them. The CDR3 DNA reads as TGTGCCAGCAGCCCCGGCCGGGGGTCCTATGGCTACACCTTC. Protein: CASSPGRGSYGYTF.

The CDR3 DNA is TGCGCCAGCAGTGTGGGCAGGACCTACGAGCAGTACTTC. It specifies CASSVGRTYEQYF. The V call is TRBV10-2, the J call TRBJ2-7; no reliable D call. CDR1 and CDR2 from the germline V gene are WSHSY and SAAADI. With 4 bases removed from V and 2 bases from J, the gap between germline ends came to 9 bases. The CDR3 covers 13 residues.

DNA of the CDR3: TGTGCCAGCAGCTTAAATAGATTAGCGGGGGACAAAAACATTCAGTACTTC. This gives the protein CASSLNRLAGDKNIQYF. The chain employs TRBV7-2 and TRBJ2-4; 9 bases fit TRBD2. J was trimmed by 3 bases and V by 2 bases; bases with no gene match: 8. The germline CDR1 and CDR2 sequences are SGHTA and FQGNSA. The CDR3 covers 17 residues.

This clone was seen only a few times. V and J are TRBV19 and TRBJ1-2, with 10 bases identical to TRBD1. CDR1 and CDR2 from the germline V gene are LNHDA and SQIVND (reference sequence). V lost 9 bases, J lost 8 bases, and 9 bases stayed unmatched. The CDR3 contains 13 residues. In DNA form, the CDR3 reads TGTGCCAGCCGGGGGACAGGGGTGAGAGGCTACACCTTC. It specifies CASRGTGVRGYTF.

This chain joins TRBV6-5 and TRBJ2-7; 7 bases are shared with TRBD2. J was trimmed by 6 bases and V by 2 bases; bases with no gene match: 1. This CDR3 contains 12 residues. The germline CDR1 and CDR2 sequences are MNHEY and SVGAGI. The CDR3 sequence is CASSYPSGEQYF. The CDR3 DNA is TGTGCCAGCAGTTACCCTAGCGGCGAGCAGTACTTC.

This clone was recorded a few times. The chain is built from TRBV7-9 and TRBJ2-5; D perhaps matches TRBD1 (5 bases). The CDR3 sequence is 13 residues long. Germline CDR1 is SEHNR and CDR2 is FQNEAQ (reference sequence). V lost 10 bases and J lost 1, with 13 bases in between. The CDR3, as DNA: TGTGCCACCTCAAGGGGCCTCCAAGAGACCCAGTACTTC. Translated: CATSRGLQETQYF.

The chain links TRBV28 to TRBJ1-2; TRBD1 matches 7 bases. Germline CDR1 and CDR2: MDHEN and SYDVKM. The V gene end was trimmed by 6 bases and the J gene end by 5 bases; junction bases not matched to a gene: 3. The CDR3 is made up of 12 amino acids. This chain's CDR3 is CASSRGQYGYTF. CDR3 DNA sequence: TGTGCCAGCAGCCGGGGACAGTATGGCTACACCTTC.

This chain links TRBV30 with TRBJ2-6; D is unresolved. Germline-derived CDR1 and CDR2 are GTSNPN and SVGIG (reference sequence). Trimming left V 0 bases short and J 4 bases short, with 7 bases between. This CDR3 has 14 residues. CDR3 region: CAWSVNRGANVLTF. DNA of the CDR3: TGTGCCTGGAGTGTAAATCGGGGGGCCAACGTCCTGACTTTC. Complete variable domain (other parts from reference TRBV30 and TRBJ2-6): SQTIHQWPATLVQPVGSPLSLECTVEGTSNPNLYWYRQAAGRGLQLLFYSVGIGQISSEVPQNLSASRPQDRQFILSSKKLLLSDSGFYLCAWSVNRGANVLTFGAGSRLTVL.